The entry below describes one TCR beta chain. Its antigen target is currently unknown. Base-call qualities are not available, and no considerably larger clone is one nucleotide away. The data were taken from a study of blood T cell repertoires in COVID-19 (dated by TCRdb to 2020 to 2022). Notes on the research overall: Samples from collaborators originated in the United States, Italy and Spain and spanned both the acute and convalescent phases of COVID-19. The material from the prospective study consisted of cDNA or gDNA derived from T cells, B-cell-depleted T cells, or PBMCs. The samples were drawn from the first 160 participants of the ongoing ImmuneRACE study and from some 1,300 subjects provided by 6 global collaborators. Subjects who had been exposed to COVID-19, were actively infected with it, or had recovered from it provided the deeply sampled blood TCRbeta repertoires that made up the dataset. The repertoires were made available in a free public database intended to serve as a resource for research on the immune response to SARS-CoV-2. Sample metadata almost always included a de-identified subject ID, COVID-19 status, age in years and sex. HLA class I and class II types, where available, came from metadata supplied by the sample provider rather than from assay-based typing.

As encoded in the germline V gene, CDR1 is SGHDT while CDR2 is YYEEEE. V loses 0 bases at its end and J loses 9 bases; junction bases beyond the gene matches: 5. The CDR3 spans 15 residues, from the cysteine through the phenylalanine. Solely the CDR3 DNA is kept, with 45 bases framed from the first base. The immunoSEQ Assay, a bias-controlled multiplex PCR, was used to amplify TCRbeta CDR3 regions from genomic DNA. Processing in the source paper ran as follows. The number of nucleated cells in each sample was estimated by amplification of reference gene primers within the assay. To quantify the absolute abundance of each unique TCRbeta CDR3 rearrangement, sequence reads were collapsed and filtered. For each sample, productive Simpson clonality was calculated as the square root of Simpson's diversity index over productive rearrangements. Sourced from immuneACCESS, this table was stored by TCRdb with only in-frame sequences that have V and J called. A share of the clones is absent; for the studies checked, an unresolved V gene accounts for under half, and the remainder has no known explanation. V and J calls and clone size are as listed in that table; D and trimming were resolved from the DNA. The sample includes 290,000 or so clones, with 75% to 90% observed a single time. The ten largest clones add up to roughly 2.3% of the sample.

Results the study describes overall, beyond this receptor: How much clinical and demographic metadata was included differed by source and by participant, and the metadata was provided uncurated.

Whole blood was collected in K2EDTA tubes by collaborating institutions according to the institutions' own protocols. For TCRbeta analysis, collaborators shipped samples in one of three forms: frozen whole blood, isolated PBMCs, or DNA extracted from either of those sample types. The rearranged segments are TRBV5-6 and TRBJ1-6; 8 junctional bases match TRBD1. Sequenced sample: peripheral blood. The receptor was derived from a man between 18 and 35 years old with active or convalescent COVID-19. DNA sequence: TGTGCCAGCAGCTTGGATCAGGGGGCGAGTTCACCCCTCCACTTT. This gives the protein CASSLDQGASSPLHF.